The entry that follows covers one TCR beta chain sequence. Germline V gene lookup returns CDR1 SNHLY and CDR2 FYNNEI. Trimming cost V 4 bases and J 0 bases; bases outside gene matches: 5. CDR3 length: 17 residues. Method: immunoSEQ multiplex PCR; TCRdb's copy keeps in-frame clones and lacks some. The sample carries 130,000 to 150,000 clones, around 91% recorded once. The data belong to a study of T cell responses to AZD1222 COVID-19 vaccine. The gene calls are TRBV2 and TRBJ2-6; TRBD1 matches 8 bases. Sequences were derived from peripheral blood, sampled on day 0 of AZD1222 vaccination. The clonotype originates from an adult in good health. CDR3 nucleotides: TGTGCCAGCAGTGGGCAGGGGGCCCGCTCTGGGGCCAACGTCCTGACTTTC. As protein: CASSGQGARSGANVLTF. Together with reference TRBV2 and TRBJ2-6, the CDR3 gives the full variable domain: EPEVTQTPSHQVTQMGQEVILRCVPISNHLYFYWYRQILGQKVEFLVSFYNNEISEKSEIFDDQFSVERPDGSNFTLKIRSTKLEDSAMYFCASSGQGARSGANVLTFGAGSRLTVL.